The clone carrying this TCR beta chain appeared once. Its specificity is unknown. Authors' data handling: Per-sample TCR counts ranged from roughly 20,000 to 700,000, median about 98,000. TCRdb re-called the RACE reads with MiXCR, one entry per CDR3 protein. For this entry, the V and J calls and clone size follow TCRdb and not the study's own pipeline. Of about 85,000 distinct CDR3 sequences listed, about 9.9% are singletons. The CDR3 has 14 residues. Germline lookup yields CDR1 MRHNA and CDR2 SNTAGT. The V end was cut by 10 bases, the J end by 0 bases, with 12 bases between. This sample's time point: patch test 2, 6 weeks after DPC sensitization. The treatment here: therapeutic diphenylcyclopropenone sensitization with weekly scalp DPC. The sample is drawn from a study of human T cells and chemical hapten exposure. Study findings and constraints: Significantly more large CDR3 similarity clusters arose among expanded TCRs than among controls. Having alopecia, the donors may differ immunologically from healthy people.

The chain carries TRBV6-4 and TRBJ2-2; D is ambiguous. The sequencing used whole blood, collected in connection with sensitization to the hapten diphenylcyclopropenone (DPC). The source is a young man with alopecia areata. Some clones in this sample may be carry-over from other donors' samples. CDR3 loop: CATRRSANTGELFF. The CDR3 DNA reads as TGTGCCACCCGAAGGAGCGCGAACACCGGGGAGCTGTTTTTT.